This entry is about one T cell receptor beta chain. These data are taken from a study of T cells in Graves' hyperthyroidism and ophthalmopathy. CDR3 length: 14 residues. The V gene end was trimmed by 4 bases and the J gene end by 1 base; junction bases not matched to a gene: 3. CDR1 is SNHLY and CDR2 is FYNNEI in the germline V gene. The TCR beta CDR3 regions underwent amplification using RNA transcripts as the source. First-round RT-PCR with HTBI primers amplified the TCR CDR3 region. TCRdb fed the multiplex PCR reads into MiXCR, producing one record per CDR3 protein. Here the sample spans some 350,000 distinct CDR3 sequences, roughly 14% being singletons. Progressors' blood was drawn at hyperthyroidism diagnosis, before ophthalmopathy symptoms.

This receptor was taken from a woman under 30 with Graves' hyperthyroidism that later progressed to Graves' ophthalmopathy. The chain combines TRBV2 with TRBJ1-2, with TRBD1 matching over 7 bases. The material sequenced was blood. The CDR3 DNA sequence: TGTGCCAGCAGTGGGGACAGCGTTAACTATGGCTACACCTTC. Its translation: CASSGDSVNYGYTF.